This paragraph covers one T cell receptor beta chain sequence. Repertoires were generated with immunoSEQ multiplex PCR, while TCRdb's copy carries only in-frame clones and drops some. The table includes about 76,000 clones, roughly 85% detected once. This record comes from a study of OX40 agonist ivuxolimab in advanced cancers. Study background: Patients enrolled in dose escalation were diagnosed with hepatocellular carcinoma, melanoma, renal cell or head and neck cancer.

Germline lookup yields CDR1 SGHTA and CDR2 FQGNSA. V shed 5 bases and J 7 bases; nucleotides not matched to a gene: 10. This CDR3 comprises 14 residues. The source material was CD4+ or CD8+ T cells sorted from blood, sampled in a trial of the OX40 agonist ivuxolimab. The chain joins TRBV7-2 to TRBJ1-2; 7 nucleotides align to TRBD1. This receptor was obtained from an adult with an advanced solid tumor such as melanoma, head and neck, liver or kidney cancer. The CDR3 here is CASSTRQGWSGYTF. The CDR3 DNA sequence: TGTGCCAGCAGCACGCGACAGGGTTGGAGTGGCTACACCTTC.